This T cell receptor beta chain was captured in a study of human T cells and chemical hapten exposure. Study as a whole: For sensitization, 2% DPC was applied to an approximately 2 cm by approximately 2 cm patch of upper inner arm skin. Across samples, TCR yields varied, mostly owing to small differences in pooled library volumes.

This clonotype has just a few counts. V lost 1 base, J lost 8 bases, and 11 bases lay in between. Germline V lookup: CDR1 SGHTA, CDR2 FQGNSA. This CDR3 has 13 residues. TCRdb re-called the RACE reads through MiXCR, storing one row per CDR3 protein. The profile shows 50,000 to 75,000 distinct CDR3 sequences, 11% of them singletons. Time point noted: patch test 3, about 24 weeks after DPC sensitization. The sample's treatment: therapeutic diphenylcyclopropenone sensitization with weekly scalp DPC. The donor pool consisted of alopecia patients aged 18 to 70 years, considered suitable for DPC. Sequencing was performed on whole blood, taken in connection with sensitization to the hapten diphenylcyclopropenone (DPC). This chain joins TRBV7-2 and TRBJ1-2; D is uncertain. The receptor's source is a woman in her twenties or thirties with alopecia areata. Some clones in this sample may be carry-over from other donors' samples. CDR3 in amino acids: CASSLEGARGYTF. Written as DNA, the CDR3 is TGTGCCAGCAGCTTAGAGGGCGCGAGAGGCTACACCTTC.